This T cell receptor (beta chain) derives from a study of radiation and T cells in renal cell carcinoma. A word on this clone: Its specificity is not known.

Libraries were prepared by immunoSEQ multiplex PCR; TCRdb keeps only in-frame clonotypes and omits some of them. The sample contains roughly 130,000 clones, roughly 91% of which appear only once. Overall study findings and caveats: Top tumor clonotypes rose in blood 2 weeks post-radiation, then contracted. No pretreatment tumor biopsies were available for baseline clonotypes.

The time point here: blood 2 weeks post-SBRT. Described treatment: 15 Gy SBRT to primary tumor, nephrectomy 4 weeks later. The germline V and J ends were trimmed by 5 bases and 5 bases, with 13 bases remaining between them. CDR3 length equals 14 residues. Germline V gives CDR1 SGHTA, CDR2 FQGNSA. The TCR was taken from a woman in her 70s with renal cell carcinoma. Here the sequenced sample was blood, taken from a patient whose treatment included radiotherapy and nephrectomy. The V and J genes are TRBV7-2 and TRBJ1-3; maybe TRBD1 (6 bases). The CDR3 sequence is CASSRTDTRNTIYF. DNA for the CDR3: TGTGCCAGCAGCCGGACAGATACAAGAAACACCATATATTTT.